The rows below give T cell receptor beta chains drawn from one sample of a study of OX40 agonist ivuxolimab in advanced cancers. The assay was immunoSEQ multiplex PCR, and TCRdb's table has in-frame clones only and misses some. The sample has around 63,000 clones; 80% to 90% are singletons. The sequences come from CD4+ or CD8+ T cells sorted from blood, collected in a trial of the OX40 agonist ivuxolimab. The origin of the receptors is an adult with an advanced solid tumor such as melanoma, head and neck, liver or kidney cancer. CDR3s leave out the opening cysteine and the closing phenylalanine or tryptophan.

V	J	CDR3
TRBV6-6	TRBJ2-7	ASSYSPVGSTEQY
TRBV2	TRBJ1-5	ASSDDQPQH
TRBV15	TRBJ1-2	ATSRVGQSSSGYT
TRBV27	TRBJ1-3	ASRQTGAGNTIY
TRBV7-3	TRBJ2-2	ASSFRTSVDTGELF
TRBV19	TRBJ2-1	ASSIFETGAYNEQF
TRBV4-2	TRBJ2-1	ASSQVMSGGLYNEQF
TRBV15	TRBJ1-5	ATSRDRGNQPQH
TRBV28	TRBJ1-4	ASSLLQGEKLF
TRBV10-2	TRBJ1-4	ASSESGGEKLF
TRBV27	TRBJ2-5	ASSLRGRTGSNQETQY
TRBV4-1	TRBJ2-2	ASSHGSGRPGELF
TRBV19	TRBJ1-2	ASSTRRGLYGYT
TRBV11-2	TRBJ2-3	ASSARMTGLRTDTQY
TRBV5-5	TRBJ1-5	ASSRRQGASNQPQH
TRBV5-1	TRBJ2-5	ASGDRGPQETQY
TRBV27	TRBJ2-7	ASRLTGSTYEQY
TRBV28	TRBJ1-2	ASSFGQWGGYT
TRBV28	TRBJ1-5	ASHRDSYQPQH
TRBV18	TRBJ2-1	ASSPLIRNEQF
TRBV19	TRBJ2-1	ASSGQGRGNEQF
TRBV2	TRBJ1-3	ASSEGTLHSGNTIY
TRBV21-1	TRBJ2-7	ASSKKSRGQGFTYEQY
TRBV9	TRBJ1-4	ASSTTAGEKLF
TRBV7-9	TRBJ2-7	ASSPVGLVRSQY
TRBV5-4	TRBJ1-6	ASSLQGRNSPLH
TRBV7-9	TRBJ2-3	ASSLAPTDTQY
TRBV9	TRBJ2-7	ASSFTTGSIYEQY
TRBV6-5	TRBJ2-7	ASRPTHRAEQY
TRBV28	TRBJ1-5	ASSLYTEDQPQH
TRBV6-1	TRBJ1-5	ASSESGGNQPQH
TRBV23-1	TRBJ2-5	ASSPPRDRGGETQY
TRBV7-2	TRBJ2-1	ASSLQVAGGGEQF
TRBV18	TRBJ2-5	ASSPPGGVVTQY
TRBV2	TRBJ1-1	ASSSTGLAF
TRBV10-2	TRBJ2-1	ASRSGGGGVYNEQF
TRBV9	TRBJ2-2	ASSRRAAGELF
TRBV28	TRBJ1-3	ASSIHRSSGNTIY
TRBV28	TRBJ2-3	ASRETSLITDTQY
TRBV5-1	TRBJ2-2	ASSVGTGGTGELF
TRBV4-1	TRBJ1-5	ASSPWGGKVQPQH
TRBV5-8	TRBJ2-3	ASPPDRVSGDTQY
TRBV28	TRBJ1-2	ASSFNRGYGYT
TRBV10-1	TRBJ2-7	ASSARGYEQY
TRBV2	TRBJ2-5	ASSVGGGVQETQY
TRBV13	TRBJ1-6	ASSPGQGNWALH
TRBV5-1	TRBJ1-6	ASSLVPGNPLH
TRBV4-1	TRBJ2-5	ASSLGGGTQETQY
TRBV5-1	TRBJ2-5	ASTLGPSRGETQY
TRBV7-9	TRBJ2-3	ASSLVTRTDTQY
TRBV10-3	TRBJ1-2	AISERGFYGYT
TRBV2	TRBJ1-2	ASSVGQGGDYGYT
TRBV19	TRBJ1-5	ASRDTGGWQPQH
TRBV5-1	TRBJ2-3	ASSFGHSTDTQY
TRBV28	TRBJ2-7	ASTLPGAGYYEQY